The 4 T cell receptor beta chains presented below share a single source sample, sequenced in a study of blood T cell repertoires in COVID-19. The data were produced by immunoSEQ multiplex PCR, yet TCRdb's version contains in-frame clones alone and is incomplete. The sample lists 70,000 or so clones; approximately 79% were seen once. The specimen was peripheral blood. The receptor source for this set is a human donor in a cohort sampled during active COVID-19.

This chain connects TRBV15 to TRBJ1-5, with a weak D call TRBD1 (5 bases). This CDR3 spans 14 amino acids. Between the trimmed V and J ends, which lost 4 bases and 1 base, there was a span of 8 bases. Germline CDR1 reads LNHNV; CDR2 reads YYDKDF (reference sequence). The CDR3, as DNA: TGTGCCACCAGCACGACAGTAAGCAATCAGCCCCAGCATTTT. Translated, it gives CATSTTVSNQPQHF.

This clone occurred many times. The J gene is TRBJ1-1, the V gene TRBV3-1 (or the pseudogene TRBV3-2); D gene unclear. Trimming stripped 1 base from V and 8 bases from J, with 11 bases between. The length of the CDR3 is 13 residues. The V gene's germline CDR1 is LGHDT and CDR2 YNNKEL (reference sequence). The CDR3 DNA reads TGTGCCAGCAGCCAAGTGACGGGAGGAGAAGCTTTCTTT. It is translated as CASSQVTGGEAFF.

J is TRBJ2-1 and V is TRBV5-6; 8 bases line up with TRBD2. Germline assignment: CDR1 SGHDT and CDR2 YYEEEE. J lost 5 bases, V lost 3 bases, and 7 bases had no gene match. The CDR3 extends over 15 amino acids. CDR3 DNA sequence: TGTGCCAGCAGCTCCACCGGGGGGGCCGACAATGAGCAGTTCTTC. The encoded protein is CASSSTGGADNEQFF.

This chain connects TRBV6-1 to TRBJ2-2; D uncertain. This CDR3 region has 14 residues. The V end lost 0 bases, the J end lost 13 bases, and 15 bases lay between the germline ends. The germline V gene encodes CDR1 MNHNS and CDR2 SASEGT. CDR3 protein: CASSEASVPRGLFF. DNA for the CDR3: TGTGCCAGCAGTGAAGCGAGCGTCCCCAGAGGGCTGTTTTTT.